The 31 T cell receptor beta chains below were found in one sample sequenced in a study of blood T cell repertoires in COVID-19. Sequencing used immunoSEQ multiplex PCR; TCRdb keeps in-frame clones, though not all of them. Altogether around 250,000 clones are present, less than 85% being singletons, with the ten largest covering about 4.5%. The specimen was peripheral blood. Receptors were obtained from a man in his 60s who had recovered from COVID-19.

This chain connects TRBV28 to TRBJ1-1, with D unclear. CDR1 and CDR2 (germline): MDHEN, SYDVKM. The CDR3 runs 12 residues. V lost 5 bases, J lost 10 bases, and 14 bases lay in between. This chain's CDR3 is CASSTPGRGAFF. As DNA, the CDR3 is TGTGCCAGCAGTACCCCAGGACGGGGAGCTTTCTTT.

This chain uses TRBV12-3 or TRBV12-4 with TRBJ1-4; the D is unclear. V lost 2 bases and J 8 bases, leaving 9 bases between the germline ends. The CDR3 sequence is 13 residues long. In nucleotides, the CDR3 is TGTGCCAGCAGTTTACGGGGAAGGGAAAAACTGTTTTTT. This translates into CASSLRGREKLFF.

The V gene is TRBV15, the J gene TRBJ1-1; the D gene is possibly TRBD1 (5 bases). CDR1 is LNHNV and CDR2 is YYDKDF in the germline V gene (reference sequence). Trimming shortened V by 0 bases and J by 2 bases, and 16 bases separated the two germline ends. The CDR3 runs to 17 residues. CDR3 nucleotide sequence: TGTGCCACCAGCAGAGACCTTGCGGGACGGATAAACACTGAAGCTTTCTTT. Protein: CATSRDLAGRINTEAFF.

The J gene is TRBJ1-6, the V gene TRBV7-2; maybe TRBD1 (6 bases). Trimming took 2 bases from V and 4 from J, leaving 12 bases between them. The CDR3 is 16 amino acids. The germline CDR1 and CDR2 sequences are SGHTA and FQGNSA. The CDR3 reads CASSLQPGQYNSPLHF. In DNA, the CDR3 is TGTGCCAGCAGCTTACAACCAGGACAGTATAATTCACCCCTCCACTTT.

In this sample, this clone turned up a few times. J is TRBJ2-2 and V is TRBV3-1 (or the pseudogene TRBV3-2), with 9 nucleotides matching TRBD2. Germline V gene sequence: CDR1 LGHDT, CDR2 YNNKEL (reference sequence). CDR3 length: 15 residues. The junction had 5 bases not matched to a gene; V was cut back by 7 bases and J by 2 bases. The CDR3 nucleotides are TGTGCCAGCAACCCTAGCGGGGAAAACACCGGGGAGCTGTTTTTT. Translating it yields CASNPSGENTGELFF.

The chain has TRBV6-5 and TRBJ1-6, with D perhaps TRBD1 (6 bases). The CDR3 has 14 residues. Trimming cost V 6 bases and J 7 bases, with 13 bases left between them. CDR1 MNHEY and CDR2 SVGAGI come from the germline V gene. The CDR3 DNA follows: TGTGCCAGCAGAGCCACAGGGCAAAATTCACCCCTCCACTTT. Translation: CASRATGQNSPLHF.

The chain links TRBV7-3 to TRBJ1-1; D unclear. Germline CDR1 and CDR2: SGHTA and FQGTGA. The CDR3 has 14 residues. The V end lost 1 base, the J end lost 2 bases, and 8 bases lay between the germline ends. CDR3 amino acids: CASSLSSRNTEAFF. CDR3 nucleotides: TGTGCCAGCAGCTTAAGCTCCAGAAACACTGAAGCTTTCTTT.

The chain combines TRBV29-1 with TRBJ2-5; perhaps TRBD2 as D (5 bases). The CDR3 consists of 15 residues. The V end lost 1 base, the J end lost 5 bases, and 17 bases lay between the germline ends. CDR1 is SQVTM, CDR2 ANQGSEA, per germline. The CDR3 DNA follows: TGCAGCGTTGAAGCCCTCGGGGTGCCCCAGGAGACCCAGTACTTC. Translation gives CSVEALGVPQETQYF.

The V and J genes are TRBV10-2 and TRBJ2-3, with TRBD2 matching 10 bases. J gave up 1 base and V 6 bases, and 7 bases lay outside the gene matches. Looked up from germline, CDR1 is WSHSY and CDR2 is SAAADI. The CDR3 covers 16 residues. The CDR3 nucleotides read TGCGCCAGCAGGAGTTTTCTAGCGGGGGGCACAGATACGCAGTATTTT. It specifies CASRSFLAGGTDTQYF.

This clone was counted a single time. The genes are TRBV6-6 and TRBJ1-6, with 7 bases identical to TRBD1. The germline V gene has CDR1 MNHNY and CDR2 SVGAGI (reference sequence). This CDR3 has 18 residues. V lost 5 bases, J lost 4 bases, and 14 bases stayed unmatched. The CDR3 is CASSRFSRDSSYNSPLHF. The CDR3 DNA is TGTGCCAGCAGTAGATTTAGCCGGGACAGCTCATATAATTCACCCCTCCACTTT.

The chain recombines TRBV3-1 (or the pseudogene TRBV3-2) with TRBJ2-5, with TRBD1 matching 7 bases. After removal of 6 bases from V and 8 bases from J, the junction contained 6 bases not matched to a gene. This CDR3 has 12 residues. Germline-derived CDR1 and CDR2 are LGHDT and YNNKEL (reference sequence). CDR3 DNA: TGTGCCAGCAGGGGGGACAGCCAAACCCAGTACTTC. It encodes CASRGDSQTQYF.

In the case of this clone: In the same sample, other DNA sequences code for this CDR3. The chain has TRBV2 and TRBJ2-5; TRBD1 matches 7 bases. CDR3 size: 13 residues. J gave up 2 bases and V 5 bases, and 2 bases lay outside the gene matches. CDR1 and CDR2 (germline): SNHLY, FYNNEI. CDR3 nucleotide sequence: TGTGCCAGCAGTCGGGACAGTCAAGAGACCCAGTACTTC. Translation gives CASSRDSQETQYF.

This clone was observed a handful of times. V usage is TRBV30 and J usage is TRBJ2-3; TRBD1 matches 7 bases. CDR3 length: 15 residues. Germline V gene data show CDR1 as GTSNPN and CDR2 as SVGIG (reference sequence). V gave up 7 bases and J gave up 0 bases; unmatched junction bases: 10. The CDR3 region is CASTARGSSTDTQYF. The DNA of the CDR3 is TGTGCCTCCACTGCCAGGGGGTCTAGCACAGATACGCAGTATTTT.

The V and J genes are TRBV19 and TRBJ2-2; weak D call: TRBD1 (6 bases). V gave up 7 bases and J gave up 4 bases, with 10 bases separating them. CDR1 and CDR2 from the germline V gene are LNHDA and SQIVND (reference sequence). The CDR3 is 13 residues long. CDR3 region: CASTRTVTGELFF. DNA of the CDR3: TGTGCCAGTACCCGGACAGTCACCGGGGAGCTGTTTTTT. The full variable domain, completed using reference TRBV19 and TRBJ2-2, is DGGITQSPKYLFRKEGQNVTLSCEQNLNHDAMYWYRQDPGQGLRLIYYSQIVNDFQKGDIAEGYSVSREKKESFPLTVTSAQKNPTAFYLCASTRTVTGELFFGEGSRLTVL.

This chain uses TRBV5-5 with TRBJ2-3, with D uncertain. V gave up 0 bases and J gave up 0 bases, with 5 bases separating them. Germline CDR1 reads SGHKS; CDR2 reads YYEKEE (reference sequence). This CDR3 is built from 14 residues. The CDR3 region is CASSLDGSTDTQYF. CDR3 nucleotide sequence: TGTGCCAGCAGCTTGGACGGGAGCACAGATACGCAGTATTTT. Combining the CDR3 with reference TRBV5-5 and TRBJ2-3 gives the whole variable domain DAGVTQSPTHLIKTRGQQVTLRCSPISGHKSVSWYQQVLGQGPQFIFQYYEKEERGRGNFPDRFSARQFPNYSSELNVNALLLGDSALYLCASSLDGSTDTQYFGPGTRLTVL.

This clone was recorded once. The chain has TRBV6-5 and TRBJ2-7, with TRBD1 matching over 8 bases. The germline CDR1 and CDR2 sequences are MNHEY and SVGAGI. V trimming: 6 bases; J trimming: 3 bases; junction bases outside the gene matches: 4. CDR3 size: 13 residues. Written as DNA, the CDR3 is TGTGCCAGCAGGGGACAGGTACGCTACGAGCAGTACTTC. Translating it yields CASRGQVRYEQYF.

The chain carries TRBV7-6 and TRBJ1-3; D gene ambiguous. The CDR3 spans 16 residues. V lost 0 bases, J lost 0 bases, and 9 bases lay in between. Per germline, CDR1 SGHVS and CDR2 FNYEAQ. In DNA, the CDR3 is TGTGCCAGCAGCTTAGCTGACACAGACTCTGGAAACACCATATATTTT. Translating it yields CASSLADTDSGNTIYF.

The rearrangement joins TRBV6-5 to TRBJ1-2, with 7 positions matching TRBD1. This CDR3 has 15 amino acids. Germline assignment: CDR1 MNHEY and CDR2 SVGAGI. The V segment lost 5 bases and the J segment 6 bases; nucleotides outside the gene matches: 12. In DNA, the CDR3 is TGTGCCAGCAGTCGACAGGGAATCTCCACAAATGGCTACACCTTC. Amino acids: CASSRQGISTNGYTF.

Only one count was recorded for this clone. J is TRBJ2-7 and V is TRBV18; tentative D call: TRBD1 (6 bases). Looked up from germline, CDR1 is KGHSH and CDR2 is LQKENI. The CDR3 length is 14 residues. V was cut by 3 bases and J by 5 bases, with 14 bases left in between. CDR3 amino acids: CASSPLGRGDEQYF. The CDR3 DNA reads TGTGCCAGCTCACCGTTGGGCAGGGGAGACGAGCAGTACTTC.

This rearrangement joins TRBV6-6 to TRBJ2-7; TRBD1 agrees at 11 bases. Germline CDR1 MNHNY, CDR2 SVGAGI (reference sequence). After removal of 1 base from V and 5 bases from J, the junction contained 7 bases not matched to a gene. This CDR3 has 16 residues. CDR3 loop: CASSYFGQGAVDEQYF. In DNA, the CDR3 is TGTGCCAGCAGTTACTTTGGACAGGGGGCAGTTGACGAGCAGTACTTC.

J is TRBJ2-2 and V is TRBV28, with TRBD1 matching over 9 bases. There are 15 residues in the CDR3. Germline V lookup: CDR1 MDHEN, CDR2 SYDVKM. V dropped 7 bases and J dropped 5; count of bases not matched to a gene: 8. DNA of the CDR3: TGTGCCAGCAATGCTCCGGGACAGGGTACCGGGGAGCTGTTTTTT. It encodes CASNAPGQGTGELFF.

V gene TRBV5-4 combines with J gene TRBJ2-3; 7 nucleotides match TRBD2. CDR1 SGHNT and CDR2 YYREEE come from the germline V gene (reference sequence). V lost 0 bases, J lost 6 bases, and 4 bases stayed unmatched. CDR3 size: 14 residues. The CDR3 sequence is CASSLVGGSDTQYF. In DNA form, the CDR3 reads TGTGCCAGCAGCTTGGTGGGGGGGTCCGATACGCAGTATTTT. Together with reference TRBV5-4 and TRBJ2-3, the CDR3 gives the full variable domain: ETGVTQSPTHLIKTRGQQVTLRCSSQSGHNTVSWYQQALGQGPQFIFQYYREEENGRGNFPPRFSGLQFPNYSSELNVNALELDDSALYLCASSLVGGSDTQYFGPGTRLTVL.

This clone was seen only a few times. V is TRBV15 and J is TRBJ2-6; 9 bases fit TRBD1. V shed 8 bases, J shed 3 bases, and the junction held 5 bases outside the gene matches. The CDR3 runs to 15 residues. CDR1 LNHNV and CDR2 YYDKDF come from the germline V gene (reference sequence). CDR3 DNA: TGTGCCACCTCCGACAGGGGGAGTGGGGCCAACGTCCTGACTTTC. It specifies CATSDRGSGANVLTF.

The chain couples TRBV6-5 to TRBJ2-7; D call uncertain. The CDR3 has 14 residues. Between the trimmed V and J ends, which lost 0 bases and 3 bases, there was a span of 9 bases. The germline V gene has CDR1 MNHEY and CDR2 SVGAGI. In DNA form, the CDR3 reads TGTGCCAGCAGTTACTCGAGGTCAAGCTACGAGCAGTACTTC. The encoded protein is CASSYSRSSYEQYF.

The chain is built from TRBV10-3 and TRBJ1-4; 12 nucleotides agree with TRBD1. Germline V gene lookup returns CDR1 ENHRY and CDR2 SYGVKD. V lost 6 bases and J lost 8; bases outside the gene matches: 4. The CDR3 has 14 amino acids. The CDR3 is CAIRGQGANEKLFF. As DNA, the CDR3 is TGTGCCATCAGGGGACAGGGGGCGAACGAAAAACTGTTTTTT.

This sequence joins TRBV5-1 and TRBJ2-1, with 10 bases aligning to TRBD2. The junction had 0 bases not matched to a gene; V was cut back by 2 bases and J by 1 base. The CDR3 contains 15 residues. Germline loops: CDR1 SGHRS, CDR2 YFSETQ. The CDR3 loop is CASSLLAGSYNEQFF. The CDR3 DNA is TGCGCCAGCAGCTTACTAGCGGGGTCCTACAATGAGCAGTTCTTC.

This clone was observed at least ten times. The chain has TRBV2 and TRBJ1-5; 8 nucleotides align to TRBD1. Unmatched junction bases numbered 5, after V lost 6 bases and J lost 7 bases. CDR3 length: 13 residues. Germline V lookup: CDR1 SNHLY, CDR2 FYNNEI. CDR3 sequence: CASRQDRDQPQHF. The CDR3 DNA follows: TGTGCCAGCAGACAGGACAGGGACCAGCCCCAGCATTTT.

As for this clone: A junction end diverges from the germline sequence, so it may reflect a read error. The genes are TRBV7-8 and TRBJ2-7; 7 bases map to TRBD2. The CDR3 covers 16 residues. Germline CDR1 is SGHVS and CDR2 is FQNEAQ. The CDR3 region is CASSPAVGGFNAAGLF. As DNA, the CDR3 is TGTGCCAGCAGTCCGGCGGTCGGGGGGTTTAACGCAGCAGGCCTATTC.

The chain recombines TRBV6-1 with TRBJ2-6; 8 nucleotides line up with TRBD2. This CDR3 has 17 residues. Germline CDR1 is MNHNS and CDR2 is SASEGT. V lost 4 bases, J lost 1 base, and 6 bases stayed unmatched. The CDR3 is CASSGLASGSGANVLTF. In nucleotides, the CDR3 is TGTGCCAGCAGTGGGTTGGCTAGCGGGTCTGGGGCCAACGTCCTGACTTTC.

The rearrangement uses TRBV10-1 and TRBJ2-3; 12 bases agree with TRBD2. The CDR3 consists of 13 residues. The J segment lost 13 bases and the V segment lost 3 bases, leaving 5 bases of the junction unmatched. Germline V gives CDR1 WNHNN, CDR2 SYGVQD (reference sequence). CDR3 loop: CASSDSSGRAEYF. CDR3 in DNA: TGCGCCAGCAGTGATTCTAGCGGGAGGGCCGAGTATTTT.

This sequence joins TRBV5-1 and TRBJ1-2; D unclear. The germline V gene encodes CDR1 SGHRS and CDR2 YFSETQ. V was trimmed by 2 bases and J by 3 bases, leaving 8 bases between them. CDR3 length: 13 residues. CDR3 nucleotides: TGCGCCAGCAGCTTCGAGGGAGACTATGGCTACACCTTC. Amino acid sequence: CASSFEGDYGYTF.